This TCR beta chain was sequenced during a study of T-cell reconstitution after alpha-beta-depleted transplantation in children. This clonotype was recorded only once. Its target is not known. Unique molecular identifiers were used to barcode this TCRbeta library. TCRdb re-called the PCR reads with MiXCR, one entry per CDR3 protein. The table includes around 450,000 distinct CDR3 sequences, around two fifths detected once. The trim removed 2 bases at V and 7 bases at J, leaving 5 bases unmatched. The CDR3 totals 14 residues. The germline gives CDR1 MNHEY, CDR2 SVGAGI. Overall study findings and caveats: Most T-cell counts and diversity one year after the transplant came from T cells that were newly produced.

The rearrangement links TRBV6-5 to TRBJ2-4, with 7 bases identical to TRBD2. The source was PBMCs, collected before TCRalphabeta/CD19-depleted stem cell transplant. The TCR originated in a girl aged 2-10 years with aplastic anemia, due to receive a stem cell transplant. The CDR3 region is CASSYGGGLNIQYF. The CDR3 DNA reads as TGTGCCAGCAGTTACGGGGGAGGGCTGAACATTCAGTACTTC.